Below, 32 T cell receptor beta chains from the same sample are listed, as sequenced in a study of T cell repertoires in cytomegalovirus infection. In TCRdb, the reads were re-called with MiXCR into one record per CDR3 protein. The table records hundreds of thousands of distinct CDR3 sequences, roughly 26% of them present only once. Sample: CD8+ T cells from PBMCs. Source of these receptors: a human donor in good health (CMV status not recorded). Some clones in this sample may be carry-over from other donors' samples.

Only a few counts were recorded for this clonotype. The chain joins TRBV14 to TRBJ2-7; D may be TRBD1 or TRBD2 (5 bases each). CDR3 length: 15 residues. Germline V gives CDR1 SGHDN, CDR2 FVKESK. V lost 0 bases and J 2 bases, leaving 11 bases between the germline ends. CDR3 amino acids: CASSQERAGTYEQYV. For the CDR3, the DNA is TGTGCCAGCAGCCAAGAGAGGGCAGGGACCTACGAGCAGTACGTC.

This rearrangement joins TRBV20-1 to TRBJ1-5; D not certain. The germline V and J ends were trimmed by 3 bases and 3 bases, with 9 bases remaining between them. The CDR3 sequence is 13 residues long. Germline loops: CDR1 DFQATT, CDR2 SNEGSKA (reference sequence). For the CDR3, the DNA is TGCAGTGCTAGCGGAACAGACAATCAGCCCCAGCATTTT. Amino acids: CSASGTDNQPQHF.

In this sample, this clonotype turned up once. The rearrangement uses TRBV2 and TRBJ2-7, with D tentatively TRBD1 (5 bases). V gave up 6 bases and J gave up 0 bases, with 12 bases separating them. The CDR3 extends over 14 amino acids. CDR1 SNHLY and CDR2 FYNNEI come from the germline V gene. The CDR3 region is CASRARASSYEQYF. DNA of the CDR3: TGTGCCAGCAGGGCCAGGGCCTCCTCCTACGAGCAGTACTTC.

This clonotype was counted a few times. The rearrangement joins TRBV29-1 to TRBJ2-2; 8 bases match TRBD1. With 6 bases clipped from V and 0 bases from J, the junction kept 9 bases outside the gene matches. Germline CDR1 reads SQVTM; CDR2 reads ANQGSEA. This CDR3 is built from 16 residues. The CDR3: CSVDSRTGPNTGELFF. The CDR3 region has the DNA TGCAGCGTCGACTCCAGGACAGGGCCGAACACCGGGGAGCTGTTTTTT.

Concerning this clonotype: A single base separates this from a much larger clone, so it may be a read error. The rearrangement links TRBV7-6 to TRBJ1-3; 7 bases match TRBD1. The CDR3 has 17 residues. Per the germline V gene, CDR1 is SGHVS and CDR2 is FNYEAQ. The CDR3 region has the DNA TGTGCCAACAGCACCCGGGACAGACCGAATACTGGAAACACCATATATTTT. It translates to CANSTRDRPNTGNTIYF.

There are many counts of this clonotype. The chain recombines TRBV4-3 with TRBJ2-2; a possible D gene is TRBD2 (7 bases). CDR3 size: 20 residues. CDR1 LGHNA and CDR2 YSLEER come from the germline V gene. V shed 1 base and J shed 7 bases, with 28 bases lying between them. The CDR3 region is CASSQGILGGPALVGGELFF. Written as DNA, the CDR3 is TGCGCCAGCAGCCAAGGAATACTCGGGGGGCCCGCCTTAGTAGGCGGGGAGCTGTTTTTT.

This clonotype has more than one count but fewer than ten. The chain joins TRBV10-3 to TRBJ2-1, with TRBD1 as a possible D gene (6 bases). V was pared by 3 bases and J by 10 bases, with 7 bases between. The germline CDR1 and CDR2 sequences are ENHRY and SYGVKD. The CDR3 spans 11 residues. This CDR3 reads CAISDGQEQFF. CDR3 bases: TGTGCCATCAGTGACGGACAGGAGCAGTTCTTC.

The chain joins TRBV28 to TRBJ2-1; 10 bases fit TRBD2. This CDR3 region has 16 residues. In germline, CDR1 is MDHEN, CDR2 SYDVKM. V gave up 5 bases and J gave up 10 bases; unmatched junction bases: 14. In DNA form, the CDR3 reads TGTGCCAGCAGTCCCGAAGTCCTAGCGGGGGAGGGGGAGCAGTTCTTC. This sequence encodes CASSPEVLAGEGEQFF.

In DNA form, the CDR3 reads TGTGCCAGCAGTCCCCTTGGGGGGCGCCTCGAGCAGTACGTC. Translating it yields CASSPLGGRLEQYV. This sequence joins TRBV28 and TRBJ2-7, with D tentatively TRBD1 or TRBD2 (6 bases each). The CDR3 is made up of 14 amino acids. V gave up 5 bases and J gave up 6 bases, with 17 bases separating them. Germline lookup yields CDR1 MDHEN and CDR2 SYDVKM.

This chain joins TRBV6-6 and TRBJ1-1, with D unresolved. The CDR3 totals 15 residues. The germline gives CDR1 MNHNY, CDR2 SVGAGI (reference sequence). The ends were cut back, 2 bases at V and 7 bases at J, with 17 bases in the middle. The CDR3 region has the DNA TGTGCCAGCAGTTACGGTCTCGGGGAGGAGGTTGAAGCTTTCTTT. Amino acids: CASSYGLGEEVEAFF.

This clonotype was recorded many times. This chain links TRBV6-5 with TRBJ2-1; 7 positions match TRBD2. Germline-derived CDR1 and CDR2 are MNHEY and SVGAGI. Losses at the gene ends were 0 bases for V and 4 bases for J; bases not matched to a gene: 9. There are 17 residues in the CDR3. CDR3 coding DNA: TGTGCCAGCAGTTACTCCCTAGCGGCATTAGGTTACAATGAGCAGTTCTTC. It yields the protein CASSYSLAALGYNEQFF.

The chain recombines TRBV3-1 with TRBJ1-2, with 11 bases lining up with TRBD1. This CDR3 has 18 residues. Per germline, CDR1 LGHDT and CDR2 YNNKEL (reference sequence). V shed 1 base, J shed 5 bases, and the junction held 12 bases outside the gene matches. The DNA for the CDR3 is TGTGCCAGCAGCCAAGTGGAAGGACAGGGGGCGCATCCGTATGGCTACACCTTC. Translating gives CASSQVEGQGAHPYGYTF. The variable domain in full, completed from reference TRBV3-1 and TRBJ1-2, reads DTAVSQTPKYLVTQMGNDKSIKCEQNLGHDTMYWYKQDSKKFLKIMFSYNNKELIINETVPNRFSPKSPDKAHLNLHINSLELGDSAVYFCASSQVEGQGAHPYGYTFGSGTRLTVV.

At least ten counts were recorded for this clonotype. This chain's CDR3 is CASSPDRNTGELFF. The DNA for the CDR3 is TGTGCCAGCAGCCCGGACAGGAACACCGGGGAGCTGTTTTTT. The chain couples TRBV7-6 to TRBJ2-2; TRBD1 might be the D (6 bases). This CDR3 is built from 14 residues. Per the germline V gene, CDR1 is SGHVS and CDR2 is FNYEAQ. V lost 5 bases and J 1 base, leaving 8 bases between the germline ends.

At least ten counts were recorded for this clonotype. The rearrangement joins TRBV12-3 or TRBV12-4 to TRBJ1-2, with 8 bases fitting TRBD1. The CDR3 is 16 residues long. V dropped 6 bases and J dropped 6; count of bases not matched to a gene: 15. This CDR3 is CASSFTTDRGEDGYTF. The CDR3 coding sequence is TGTGCCAGCAGCTTTACTACCGACAGGGGAGAGGATGGCTACACCTTC.

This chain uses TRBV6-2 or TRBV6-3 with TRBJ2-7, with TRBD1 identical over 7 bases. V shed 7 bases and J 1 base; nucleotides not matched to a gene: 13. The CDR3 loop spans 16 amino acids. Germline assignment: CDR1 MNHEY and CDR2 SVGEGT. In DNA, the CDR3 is TGTGCCAGCACTAATTCCGGGACAGATCTATCCTACGAGCAGTACGTC. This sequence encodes CASTNSGTDLSYEQYV.

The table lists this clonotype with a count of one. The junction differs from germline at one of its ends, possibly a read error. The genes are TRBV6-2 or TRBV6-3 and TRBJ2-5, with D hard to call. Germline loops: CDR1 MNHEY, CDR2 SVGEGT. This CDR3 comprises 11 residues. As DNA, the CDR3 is TGTGCTAGCAGTTTCGGAGAGGCCCAGTACTTC. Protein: CASSFGEAQYF.

The CDR3 nucleotides are TGCAGTGCCCTCACACCGGGACGGATACTAGCGGGGGTGCCCTACGAGCAGTACTTC. Its protein is CSALTPGRILAGVPYEQYF. The chain uses TRBV20-1 and TRBJ2-7, with 11 bases identical to TRBD2. The ends lost 6 bases at V and 2 bases at J; junction bases unmatched: 21. The CDR3 is made up of 19 amino acids. CDR1 is DFQATT, CDR2 SNEGSKA, per germline (reference sequence).

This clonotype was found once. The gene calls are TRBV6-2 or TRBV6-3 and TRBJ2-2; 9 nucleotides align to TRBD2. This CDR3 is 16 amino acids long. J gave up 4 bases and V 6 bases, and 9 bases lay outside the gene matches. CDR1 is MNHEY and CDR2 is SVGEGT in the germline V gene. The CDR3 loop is CASRLAGSIRTGELFF. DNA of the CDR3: TGTGCCAGCAGGCTAGCGGGGAGTATCCGCACCGGGGAGCTGTTTTTT.

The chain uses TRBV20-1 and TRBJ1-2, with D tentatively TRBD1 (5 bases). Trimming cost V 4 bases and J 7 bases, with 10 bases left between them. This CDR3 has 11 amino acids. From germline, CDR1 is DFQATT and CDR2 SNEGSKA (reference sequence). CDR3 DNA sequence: TGCAGTGCTAAACAAGGGGCTGGCTACACCTTC. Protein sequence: CSAKQGAGYTF.

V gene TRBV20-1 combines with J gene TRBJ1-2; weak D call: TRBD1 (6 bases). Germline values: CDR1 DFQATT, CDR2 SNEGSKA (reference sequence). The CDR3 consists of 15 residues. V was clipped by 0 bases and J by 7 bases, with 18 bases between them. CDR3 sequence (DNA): TGCAGTGCTAGAGAGAAGAACAGGGCGCACCGTGGCTACACCTTC. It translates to CSAREKNRAHRGYTF.

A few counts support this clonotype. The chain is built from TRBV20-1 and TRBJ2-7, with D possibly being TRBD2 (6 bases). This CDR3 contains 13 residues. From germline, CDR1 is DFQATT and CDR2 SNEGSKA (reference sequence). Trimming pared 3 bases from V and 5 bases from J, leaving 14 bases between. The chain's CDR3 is CSARVGGSHEQYV. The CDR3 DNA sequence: TGCAGTGCTAGGGTCGGGGGTTCCCACGAGCAGTACGTC.

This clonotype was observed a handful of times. The CDR3 nucleotides are TGTGCCAGCAAGAAAGAACTAGCGGGGACCTCAGATACGCAGTATTTT. It encodes CASKKELAGTSDTQYF. The chain couples TRBV6-5 to TRBJ2-3; 10 bases align to TRBD2. V gave up 7 bases and J gave up 4 bases; unmatched junction bases: 11. Germline lookup yields CDR1 MNHEY and CDR2 SVGAGI. The CDR3 is 16 amino acids.

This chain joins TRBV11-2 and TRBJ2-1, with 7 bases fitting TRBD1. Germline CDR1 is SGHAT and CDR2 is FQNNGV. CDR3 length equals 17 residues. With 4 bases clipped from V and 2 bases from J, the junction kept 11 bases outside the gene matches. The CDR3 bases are TGTGCCAGCAGCTCCCCTACCGGGACAGTTACCTACAATGAGCAGTTCTTC. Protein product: CASSSPTGTVTYNEQFF. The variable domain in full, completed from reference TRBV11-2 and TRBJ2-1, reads EAGVAQSPRYKIIEKRQSVAFWCNPISGHATLYWYQQILGQGPKLLIQFQNNGVVDDSQLPKDRFSAERLKGVDSTLKIQPAKLEDSAVYLCASSSPTGTVTYNEQFFGPGTRLTVL.

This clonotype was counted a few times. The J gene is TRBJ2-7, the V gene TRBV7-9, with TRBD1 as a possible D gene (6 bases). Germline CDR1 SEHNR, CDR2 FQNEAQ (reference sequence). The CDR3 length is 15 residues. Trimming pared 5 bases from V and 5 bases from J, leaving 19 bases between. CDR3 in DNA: TGTGCCAGCAGCCCCAAACCGACAGGTTTCCACGAGCAGTACTTC. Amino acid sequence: CASSPKPTGFHEQYF.

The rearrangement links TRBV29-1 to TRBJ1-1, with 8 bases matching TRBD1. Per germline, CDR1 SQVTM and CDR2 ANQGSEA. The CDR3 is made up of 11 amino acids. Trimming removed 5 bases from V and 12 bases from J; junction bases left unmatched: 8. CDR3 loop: CSVRYQGATFF. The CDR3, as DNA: TGCAGCGTTCGTTACCAGGGGGCAACTTTCTTT. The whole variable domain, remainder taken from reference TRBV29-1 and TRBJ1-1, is SAVISQKPSRDICQRGTSLTIQCQVDSQVTMMFWYRQQPGQSLTLIATANQGSEATYESGFVIDKFPISRPNLTFSTLTVSNMSPEDSSIYLCSVRYQGATFFGQGTRLTVV.

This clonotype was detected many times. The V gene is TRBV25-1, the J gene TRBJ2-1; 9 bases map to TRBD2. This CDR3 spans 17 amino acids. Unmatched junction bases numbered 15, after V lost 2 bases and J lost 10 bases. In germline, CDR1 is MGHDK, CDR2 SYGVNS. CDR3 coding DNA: TGTGCCAGCAGTGAAAGGTGGGCTAGCGGGGCCCAGGCGGAGCAGTTCTTC. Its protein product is CASSERWASGAQAEQFF.

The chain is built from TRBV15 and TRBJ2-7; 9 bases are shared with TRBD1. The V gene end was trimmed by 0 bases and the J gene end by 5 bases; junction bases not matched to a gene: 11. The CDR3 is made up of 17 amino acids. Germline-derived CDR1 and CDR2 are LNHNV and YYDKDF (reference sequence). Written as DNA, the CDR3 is TGTGCCACCAGCAGAGAACCCCCCGGGACAGGGAGAAACGAGCAGTACTTC. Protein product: CATSREPPGTGRNEQYF.

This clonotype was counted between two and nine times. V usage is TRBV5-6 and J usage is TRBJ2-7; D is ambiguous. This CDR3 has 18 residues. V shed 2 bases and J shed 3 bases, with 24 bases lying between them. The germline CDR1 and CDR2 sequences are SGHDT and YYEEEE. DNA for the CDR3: TGTGCCAGCAGCTTCAATTATAACAGACCGGCCGAGAACTACGAGCAGTACGTC. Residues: CASSFNYNRPAENYEQYV.

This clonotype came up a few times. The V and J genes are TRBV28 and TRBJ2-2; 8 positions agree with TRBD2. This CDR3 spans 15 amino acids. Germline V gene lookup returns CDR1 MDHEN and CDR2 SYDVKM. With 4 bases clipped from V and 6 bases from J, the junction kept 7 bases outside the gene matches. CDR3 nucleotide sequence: TGTGCCAGCAGTTATAGCGGGGAAGGGGCCGGGGAGCTGTTTTTT. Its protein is CASSYSGEGAGELFF.

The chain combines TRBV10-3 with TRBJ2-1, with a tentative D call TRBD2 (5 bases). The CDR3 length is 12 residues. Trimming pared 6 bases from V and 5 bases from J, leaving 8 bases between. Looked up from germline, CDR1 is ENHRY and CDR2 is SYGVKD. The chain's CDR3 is CAIRRVDNEQFF. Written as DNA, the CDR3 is TGTGCCATCAGGAGGGTGGACAATGAGCAGTTCTTC.

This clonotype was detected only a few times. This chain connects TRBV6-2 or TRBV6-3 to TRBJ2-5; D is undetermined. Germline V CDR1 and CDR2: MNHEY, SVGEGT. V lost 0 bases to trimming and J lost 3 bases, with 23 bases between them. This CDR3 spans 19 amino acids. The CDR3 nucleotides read TGTGCCAGCAGTTACTCGATATCAGCCCTCGGCAGCAGGAAAGAGACCCAGTACTTC. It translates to CASSYSISALGSRKETQYF.

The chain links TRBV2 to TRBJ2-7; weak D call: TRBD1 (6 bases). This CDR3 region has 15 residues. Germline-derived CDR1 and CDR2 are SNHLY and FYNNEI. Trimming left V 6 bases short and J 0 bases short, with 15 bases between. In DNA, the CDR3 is TGTGCCAGCAGCGAGGACAGTAACCTCTCCTACGAGCAGTACTTC. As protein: CASSEDSNLSYEQYF.